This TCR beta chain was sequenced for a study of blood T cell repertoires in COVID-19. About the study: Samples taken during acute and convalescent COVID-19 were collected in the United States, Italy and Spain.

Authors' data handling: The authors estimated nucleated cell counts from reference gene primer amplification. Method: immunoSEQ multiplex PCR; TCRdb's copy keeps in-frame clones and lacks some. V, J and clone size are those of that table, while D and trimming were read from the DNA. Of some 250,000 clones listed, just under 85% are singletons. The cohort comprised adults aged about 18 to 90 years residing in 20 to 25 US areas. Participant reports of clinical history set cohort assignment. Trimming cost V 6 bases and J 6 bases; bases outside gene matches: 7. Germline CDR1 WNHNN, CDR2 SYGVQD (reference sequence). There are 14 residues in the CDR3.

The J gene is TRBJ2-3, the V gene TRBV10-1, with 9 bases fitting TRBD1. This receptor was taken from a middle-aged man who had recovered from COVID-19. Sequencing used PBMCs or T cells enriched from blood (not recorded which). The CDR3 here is CASSPNRGRDTQYF. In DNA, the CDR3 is TGCGCCAGCAGCCCTAACAGGGGGCGGGATACGCAGTATTTT.